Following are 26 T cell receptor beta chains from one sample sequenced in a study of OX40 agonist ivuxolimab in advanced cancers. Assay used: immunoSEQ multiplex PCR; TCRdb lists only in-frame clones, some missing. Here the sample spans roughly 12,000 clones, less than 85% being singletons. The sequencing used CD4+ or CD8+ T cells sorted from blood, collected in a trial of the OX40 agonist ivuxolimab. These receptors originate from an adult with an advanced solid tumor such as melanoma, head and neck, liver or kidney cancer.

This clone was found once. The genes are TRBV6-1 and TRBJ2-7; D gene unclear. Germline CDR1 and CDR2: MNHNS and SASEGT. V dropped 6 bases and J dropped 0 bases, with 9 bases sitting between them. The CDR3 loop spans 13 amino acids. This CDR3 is CASSVFFSYEQYF. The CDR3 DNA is TGTGCCAGCAGCGTCTTCTTCTCCTACGAGCAGTACTTC.

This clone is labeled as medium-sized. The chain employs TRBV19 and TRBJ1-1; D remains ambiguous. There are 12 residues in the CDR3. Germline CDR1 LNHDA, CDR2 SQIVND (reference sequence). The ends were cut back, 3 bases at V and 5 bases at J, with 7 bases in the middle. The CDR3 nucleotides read TGTGCCAGTAGTATGACCGGGACTGAAGCTTTCTTT. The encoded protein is CASSMTGTEAFF.

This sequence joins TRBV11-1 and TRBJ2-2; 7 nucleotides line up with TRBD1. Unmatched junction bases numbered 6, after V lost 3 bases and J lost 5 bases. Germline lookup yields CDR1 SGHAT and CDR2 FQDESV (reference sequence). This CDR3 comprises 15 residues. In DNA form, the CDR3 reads TGTGCCAGCAGCTTGGAAGGGGGCCGAACCGGGGAGCTGTTTTTT. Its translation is CASSLEGGRTGELFF.

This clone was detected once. The CDR3 coding sequence is TGTGCCAGCAGTCTAGGACTAGCGCCTGGGGATGAGCAGTTCTTC. Protein sequence: CASSLGLAPGDEQFF. V is TRBV27 and J is TRBJ2-1; 9 positions match TRBD2. Germline-derived CDR1 and CDR2 are MNHEY and SMNVEV (reference sequence). The junction had 10 bases not matched to a gene; V was cut back by 5 bases and J by 8 bases. This CDR3 is built from 15 residues.

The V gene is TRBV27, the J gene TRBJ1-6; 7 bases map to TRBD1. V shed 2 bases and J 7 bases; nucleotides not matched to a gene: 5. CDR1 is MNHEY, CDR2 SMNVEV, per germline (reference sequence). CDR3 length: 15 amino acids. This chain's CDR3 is CASSLLGTANSPLHF. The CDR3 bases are TGTGCCAGCAGTTTACTCGGGACAGCCAATTCACCCCTCCACTTT.

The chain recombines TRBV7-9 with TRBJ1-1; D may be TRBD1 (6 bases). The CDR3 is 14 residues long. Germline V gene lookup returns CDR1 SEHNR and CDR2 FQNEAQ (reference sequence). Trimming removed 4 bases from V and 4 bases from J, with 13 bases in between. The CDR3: CASSSGGQVTEAFF. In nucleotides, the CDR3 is TGTGCCAGCAGCTCGGGGGGGCAGGTCACTGAAGCTTTCTTT. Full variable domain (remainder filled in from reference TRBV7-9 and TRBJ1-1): DTGVSQNPRHKITKRGQNVTFRCDPISEHNRLYWYRQTLGQGPEFLTYFQNEAQLEKSRLLSDRFSAERPKGSFSTLEIQRTEQGDSAMYLCASSSGGQVTEAFFGQGTRLTVV.

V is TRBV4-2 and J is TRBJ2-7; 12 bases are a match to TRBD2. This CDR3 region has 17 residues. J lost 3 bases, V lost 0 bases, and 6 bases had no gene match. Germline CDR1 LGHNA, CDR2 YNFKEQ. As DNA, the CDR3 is TGTGCCAGCAGCCAAGATATAACTAGCGGGGGGCTCTACGAGCAGTACTTC. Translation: CASSQDITSGGLYEQYF.

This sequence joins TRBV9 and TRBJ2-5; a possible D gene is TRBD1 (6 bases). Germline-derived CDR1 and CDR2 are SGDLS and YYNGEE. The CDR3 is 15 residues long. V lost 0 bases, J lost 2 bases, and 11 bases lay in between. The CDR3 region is CASSVGGQLQETQYF. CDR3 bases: TGTGCCAGCAGCGTAGGTGGACAGTTGCAAGAGACCCAGTACTTC.

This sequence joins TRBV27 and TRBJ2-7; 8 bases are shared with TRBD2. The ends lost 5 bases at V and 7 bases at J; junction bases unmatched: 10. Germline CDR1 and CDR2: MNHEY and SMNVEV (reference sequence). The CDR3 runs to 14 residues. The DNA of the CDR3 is TGTGCCAGCAGTACGGGGACTAGTCCGTGGGAGCAGTACTTC. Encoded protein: CASSTGTSPWEQYF.

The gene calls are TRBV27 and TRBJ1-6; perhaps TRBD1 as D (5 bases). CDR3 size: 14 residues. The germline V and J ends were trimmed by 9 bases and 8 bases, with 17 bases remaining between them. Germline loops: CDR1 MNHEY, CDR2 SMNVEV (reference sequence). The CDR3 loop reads CASQKWGRDSPLHF. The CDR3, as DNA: TGTGCCAGTCAAAAATGGGGGAGAGATTCACCCCTCCACTTT.

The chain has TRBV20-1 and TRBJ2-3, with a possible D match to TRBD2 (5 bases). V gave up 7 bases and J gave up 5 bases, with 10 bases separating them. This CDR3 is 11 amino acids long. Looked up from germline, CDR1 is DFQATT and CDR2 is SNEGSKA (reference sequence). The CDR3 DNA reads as TGCAGTGGGAGGTGGGGAGATACGCAGTATTTT. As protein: CSGRWGDTQYF.

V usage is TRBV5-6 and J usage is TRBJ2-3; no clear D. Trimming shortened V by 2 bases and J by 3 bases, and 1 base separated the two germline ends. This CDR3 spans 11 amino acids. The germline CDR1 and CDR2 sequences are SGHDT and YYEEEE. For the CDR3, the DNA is TGTGCCAGCAGCTTAACAGATACGCAGTATTTT. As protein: CASSLTDTQYF.

The CDR3 reads CASSISGGPSYEQYF. DNA of the CDR3: TGCGCCAGCAGTATATCCGGAGGGCCCTCCTACGAGCAGTACTTC. This sequence joins TRBV10-2 and TRBJ2-7; tentatively, D is TRBD2 (6 bases). With 5 bases removed from V and 0 bases from J, the gap between germline ends came to 14 bases. CDR1 and CDR2 (germline): WSHSY, SAAADI. This CDR3 comprises 15 residues.

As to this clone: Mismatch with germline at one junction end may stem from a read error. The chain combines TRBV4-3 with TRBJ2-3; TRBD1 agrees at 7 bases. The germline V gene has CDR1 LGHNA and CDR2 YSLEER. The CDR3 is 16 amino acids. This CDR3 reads CASSQDRTGTTETQYF. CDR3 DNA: TGCGCCAGCAGCCAAGACCGGACAGGAACCACAGAAACGCAGTATTTT.

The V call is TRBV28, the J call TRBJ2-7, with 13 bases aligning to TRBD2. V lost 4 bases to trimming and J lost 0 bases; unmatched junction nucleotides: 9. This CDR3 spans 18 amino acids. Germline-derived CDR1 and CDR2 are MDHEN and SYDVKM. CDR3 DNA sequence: TGTGCCAGCAGTTCCCTGACTAGCGGGGGGCCGCGCTCCTACGAGCAGTACTTC. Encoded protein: CASSSLTSGGPRSYEQYF.

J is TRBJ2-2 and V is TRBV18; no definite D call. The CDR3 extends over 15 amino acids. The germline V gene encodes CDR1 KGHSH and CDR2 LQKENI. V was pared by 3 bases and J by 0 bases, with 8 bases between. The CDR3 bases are TGTGCCAGCTCACCGGAGACTCCGAACACCGGGGAGCTGTTTTTT. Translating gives CASSPETPNTGELFF.

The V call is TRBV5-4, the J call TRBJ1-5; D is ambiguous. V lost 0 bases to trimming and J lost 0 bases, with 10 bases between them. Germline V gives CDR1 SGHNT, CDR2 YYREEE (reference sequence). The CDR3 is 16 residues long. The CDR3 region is CASSLGPELSNQPQHF. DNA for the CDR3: TGTGCCAGCAGCTTGGGGCCAGAGCTTAGCAATCAGCCCCAGCATTTT.

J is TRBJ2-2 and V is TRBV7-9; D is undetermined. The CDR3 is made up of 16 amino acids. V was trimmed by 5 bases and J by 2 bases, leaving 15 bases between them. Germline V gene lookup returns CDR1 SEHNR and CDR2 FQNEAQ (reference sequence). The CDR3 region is CASSPIGSGNTGELFF. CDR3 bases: TGTGCCAGCAGCCCCATCGGGTCGGGTAACACCGGGGAGCTGTTTTTT.

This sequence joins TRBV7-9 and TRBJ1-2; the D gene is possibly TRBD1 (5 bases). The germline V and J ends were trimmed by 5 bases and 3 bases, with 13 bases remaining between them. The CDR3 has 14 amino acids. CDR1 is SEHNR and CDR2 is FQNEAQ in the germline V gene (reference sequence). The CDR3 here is CASSDSRVYYGYTF. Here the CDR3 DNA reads TGTGCCAGCAGCGATAGCAGGGTTTACTATGGCTACACCTTC. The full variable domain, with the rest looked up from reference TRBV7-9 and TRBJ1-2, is DTGVSQNPRHKITKRGQNVTFRCDPISEHNRLYWYRQTLGQGPEFLTYFQNEAQLEKSRLLSDRFSAERPKGSFSTLEIQRTEQGDSAMYLCASSDSRVYYGYTFGSGTRLTVV.

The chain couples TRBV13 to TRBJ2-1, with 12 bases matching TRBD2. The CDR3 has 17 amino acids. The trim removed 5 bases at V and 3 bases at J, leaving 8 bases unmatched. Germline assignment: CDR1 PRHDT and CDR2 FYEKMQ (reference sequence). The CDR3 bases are TGTGCCAGCAGCCAAGGACTAGCGGGACGCCTCTACAATGAGCAGTTCTTC. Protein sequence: CASSQGLAGRLYNEQFF.

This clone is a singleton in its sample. This chain's CDR3 is CASSQEPASGFTDTQYF. The CDR3, as DNA: TGCGCCAGCAGCCAAGAGCCGGCTAGCGGGTTCACAGATACGCAGTATTTT. The chain has TRBV4-3 and TRBJ2-3; 8 bases fit TRBD2. Germline V gene data show CDR1 as LGHNA and CDR2 as YSLEER. The CDR3 loop spans 17 amino acids. V gave up 0 bases and J gave up 2 bases; unmatched junction bases: 7.

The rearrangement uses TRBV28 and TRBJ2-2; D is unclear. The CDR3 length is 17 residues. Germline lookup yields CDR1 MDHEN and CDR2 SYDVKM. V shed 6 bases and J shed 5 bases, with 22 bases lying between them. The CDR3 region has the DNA TGTGCCAGCAGCCCTGCTGCAGAAACTTGGTATACCGGGGAGCTGTTTTTT. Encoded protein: CASSPAAETWYTGELFF.

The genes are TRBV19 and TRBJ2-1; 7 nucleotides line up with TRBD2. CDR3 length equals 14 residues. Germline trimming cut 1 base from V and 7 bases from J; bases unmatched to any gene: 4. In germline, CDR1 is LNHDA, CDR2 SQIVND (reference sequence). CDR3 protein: CASSIGGSLNEQFF. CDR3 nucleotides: TGTGCCAGTAGTATAGGCGGGAGTCTAAATGAGCAGTTCTTC.

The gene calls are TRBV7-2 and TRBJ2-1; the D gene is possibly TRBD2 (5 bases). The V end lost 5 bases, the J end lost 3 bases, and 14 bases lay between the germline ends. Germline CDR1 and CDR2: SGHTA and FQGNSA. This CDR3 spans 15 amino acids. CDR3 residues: CASSPYGVGYNEQFF. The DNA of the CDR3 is TGTGCCAGCAGCCCGTACGGGGTTGGCTACAATGAGCAGTTCTTC.

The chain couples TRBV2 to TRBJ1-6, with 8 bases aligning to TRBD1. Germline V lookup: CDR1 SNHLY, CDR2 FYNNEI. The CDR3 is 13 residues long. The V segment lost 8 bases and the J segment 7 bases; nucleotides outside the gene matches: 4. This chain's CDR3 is CASSDRGNSPLHF. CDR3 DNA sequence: TGTGCCAGCTCCGACAGGGGAAATTCACCCCTCCACTTT.

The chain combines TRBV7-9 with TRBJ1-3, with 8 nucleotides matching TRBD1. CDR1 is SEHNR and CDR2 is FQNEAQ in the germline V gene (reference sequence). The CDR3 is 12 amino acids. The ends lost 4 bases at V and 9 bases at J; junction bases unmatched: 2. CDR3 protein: CASSWTGSTIYF. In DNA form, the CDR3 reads TGTGCCAGCAGCTGGACAGGGAGCACCATATATTTT.